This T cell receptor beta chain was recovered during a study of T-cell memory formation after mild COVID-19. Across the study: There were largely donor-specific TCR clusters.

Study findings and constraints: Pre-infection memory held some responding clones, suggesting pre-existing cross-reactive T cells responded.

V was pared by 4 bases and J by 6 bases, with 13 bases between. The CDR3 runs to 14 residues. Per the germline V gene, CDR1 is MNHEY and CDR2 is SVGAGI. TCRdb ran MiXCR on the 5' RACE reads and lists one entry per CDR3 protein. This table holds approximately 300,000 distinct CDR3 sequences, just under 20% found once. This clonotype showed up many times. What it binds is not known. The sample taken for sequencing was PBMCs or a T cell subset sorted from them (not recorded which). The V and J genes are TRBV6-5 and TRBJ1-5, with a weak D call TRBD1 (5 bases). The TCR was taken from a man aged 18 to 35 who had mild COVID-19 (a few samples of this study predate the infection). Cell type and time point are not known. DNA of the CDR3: TGTGCCAGCAGTTCCTTTGGGACGGCTCAGCCCCAGCATTTT. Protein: CASSSFGTAQPQHF.